The TCR beta chain described here comes from a study of neoadjuvant anti-PD-1 for oral cavity cancer. The data were produced by immunoSEQ multiplex PCR, yet TCRdb's version contains in-frame clones alone and is incomplete. The table lists 17,000 or so clones, 50% to 75% of them singletons. The CDR3 covers 14 residues. V was pared by 4 bases and J by 3 bases, with 6 bases of the junction left unmatched. Germline V gives CDR1 SGHNT, CDR2 YYREEE (reference sequence). The receptor comes from a person aged 40-85 years with oral cavity squamous cell carcinoma. Source: PBMCs, taken before nivolumab (anti-PD-1) treatment. V and J are TRBV5-4 and TRBJ1-2; 7 bases are a match to TRBD1. CDR3 DNA: TGTGCCAGCAGCCTCGACAGGGTTGACTATGGCTACACCTTC. As protein: CASSLDRVDYGYTF.